The clone carrying this T cell receptor beta chain was observed at least ten times. Its antigen is not known. The source of the sample is a study of T cells after yellow fever vaccination. Study-wide results and limits: Most primary-vaccination clones reappeared after the booster (about 95% CD4, 75% to 90% CD8).

The 5'RACE template-switching step produced TCR cDNA and added a universal primer site and UMIs. TCRdb passed the 5' RACE reads through MiXCR, listing each CDR3 protein once. The sample yields about 260,000 distinct CDR3 sequences, roughly 4.8% seen once. CDR3 length: 15 amino acids. Germline trimming cut 8 bases from V and 4 bases from J; bases unmatched to any gene: 11. CDR1 and CDR2 (germline): SEHNR, FQNEAQ (reference sequence). This chain connects TRBV7-9 to TRBJ2-1; the match to TRBD2 covers 7 bases. The sequencing used CD4+ T cells sorted from PBMCs, collected on the day of the yellow fever booster vaccination. The sequence derives from a man aged 18 to 30 who received the YFV17D yellow fever vaccine. DNA of the CDR3: TGTGCCAGCGCTCTGGGGAGGGGTCCGTACAATGAGCAGTTCTTC. This translates into CASALGRGPYNEQFF.